This T cell receptor beta chain was recovered during a study of identifying expanded T cells in peripheral blood. Findings of the study overall: Over approximately two and four weeks, about 17 and 20 clones changed, versus 1.2 between replicates. Two-week clone count variance significantly increased as total template count grew.

TCRdb keeps only in-frame clones here, not all; method: immunoSEQ multiplex PCR. The sample includes about 52,000 clones, around 82% of them seen just once. The length of the CDR3 is 14 residues. V lost 8 bases, J lost 7 bases, and 20 bases lay in between. CDR1 and CDR2 (germline): SGHAT, FQNNGV. During the collection period, no donor immune events like infections were recorded. For this clone: Its antigen is currently unknown.

The TCR originated in a person aged 18 to 75 in good health. Sequencing was carried out using blood. The chain links TRBV11-2 to TRBJ1-1; possibly TRBD1 for D (5 bases). DNA for the CDR3: TGTGCCAGCGGCCCTTTGGGGGGGGATGGTGAAGCTTTCTTT. Its translation is CASGPLGGDGEAFF.